A single sample is the source of the 5 T cell receptor beta chains below, sequenced in a study of post-analysis software for immune sequencing data. Unique molecular identifiers featured in each of the TCR beta cDNA libraries. MiXCR, applied by TCRdb to the PCR reads, yields one record per CDR3 protein. The sample shows 150,000 to 200,000 distinct CDR3 sequences, around 30% of them seen only once. Study observations and caveats: Roughly five TRBV segments appeared more often in patients than in controls, and TRBV5-6, TRBV5-1 and TRBV20-1 were among these.

No antigen has been assigned to these receptors. Sequenced input: blood. The receptors derive from a girl under 18 with multiple sclerosis.

This clonotype was seen only a few times. V gene TRBV20-1 combines with J gene TRBJ2-1; D gene unclear. The CDR3 loop spans 15 amino acids. Germline V CDR1 and CDR2: DFQATT, SNEGSKA (reference sequence). V lost 2 bases and J lost 0, with 11 bases in between. CDR3 DNA sequence: TGCAGTGCTAGACCCACTACTCTCTCCTACAATGAGCAGTTCTTC. It is translated as CSARPTTLSYNEQFF.

This clonotype was found many times. The V gene is TRBV4-1, the J gene TRBJ2-7; D call uncertain. Germline values: CDR1 MGHRA, CDR2 YSYEKL. The CDR3 length is 12 residues. Deletions cut 3 bases from V and 7 bases from J, with 10 bases between. CDR3 sequence: CASSQFLGEQYF. CDR3 DNA sequence: TGCGCCAGCAGCCAGTTCCTGGGGGAGCAGTACTTC.

In the case of this clonotype: A clone one base away is much larger, so this may be a read error. This chain connects TRBV5-4 to TRBJ2-7, with D possibly being TRBD1 (6 bases). CDR3 length equals 16 residues. Germline V CDR1 and CDR2: SGHNT, YYREEE (reference sequence). The CDR3, as DNA: TGTACCAGCAGCGGTGAGCAGGGGTTCGGGATCTACGAGCAGTACTTC. This encodes CTSSGEQGFGIYEQYF. Using reference TRBV5-4 and TRBJ2-7 for the parts outside the CDR3, the full variable domain is ETGVTQSPTHLIKTRGQQVTLRCSSQSGHNTVSWYQQALGQGPQFIFQYYREEENGRGNFPPRFSGLQFPNYSSELNVNALELDDSALYLCTSSGEQGFGIYEQYFGPGTRLTVT.

This clonotype was observed many times. The chain combines TRBV7-9 with TRBJ2-1, with unresolved D. This CDR3 is 13 amino acids long. The V end lost 1 base, the J end lost 7 bases, and 8 bases lay between the germline ends. Germline-derived CDR1 and CDR2 are SEHNR and FQNEAQ (reference sequence). CDR3 sequence (DNA): TGTGCCAGCAGCTTAGTCCCGACTAATGAGCAGTTCTTC. Its protein product is CASSLVPTNEQFF.

This clonotype was seen a few times. V usage is TRBV12-3 or TRBV12-4 and J usage is TRBJ1-2; D unclear. The CDR3 extends over 13 amino acids. The ends were cut back, 5 bases at V and 1 base at J, with 8 bases in the middle. CDR3 protein: CASSPQDNYGYTF. In DNA, the CDR3 is TGTGCCAGCAGTCCGCAGGATAACTATGGCTACACCTTC.